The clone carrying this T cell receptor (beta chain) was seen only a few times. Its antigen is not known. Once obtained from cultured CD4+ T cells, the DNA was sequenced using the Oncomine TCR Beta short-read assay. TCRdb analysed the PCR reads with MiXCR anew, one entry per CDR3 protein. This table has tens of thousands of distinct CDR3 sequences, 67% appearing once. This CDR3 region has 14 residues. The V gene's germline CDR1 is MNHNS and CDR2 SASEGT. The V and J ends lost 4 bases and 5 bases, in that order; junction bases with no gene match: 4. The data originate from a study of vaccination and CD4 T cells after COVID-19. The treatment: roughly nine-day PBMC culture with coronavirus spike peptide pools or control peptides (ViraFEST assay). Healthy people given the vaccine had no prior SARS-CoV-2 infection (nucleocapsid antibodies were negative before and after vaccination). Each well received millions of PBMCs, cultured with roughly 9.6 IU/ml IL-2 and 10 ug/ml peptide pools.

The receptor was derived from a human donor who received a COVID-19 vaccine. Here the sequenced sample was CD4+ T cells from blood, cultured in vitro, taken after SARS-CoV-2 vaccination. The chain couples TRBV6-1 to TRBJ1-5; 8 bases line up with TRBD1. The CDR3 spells CASSVTGVDQPQHF. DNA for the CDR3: TGTGCCAGCAGTGTGACAGGGGTCGATCAGCCCCAGCATTTT.